The source of this TCR beta chain is a study of CD8+ T cells in alopecia areata. Study context: Tofacitinib dosing lasted 6 to 18 months, which was then followed by 6 months off drug. The study's findings and limits: Higher clonality was seen in lesional scalp than in normal scalp, especially in alopecia totalis/universalis.

Specimens obtained from alopecia areata patients comprised lesional scalp punch biopsies and peripheral blood. There are 11 residues in the CDR3. CDR1 is PRHDT and CDR2 is FYEKMQ in the germline V gene (reference sequence). Between the trimmed V and J ends, which lost 6 bases and 8 bases, there was a span of 10 bases. This clone came up once. What it recognizes is unknown. cDNA reverse transcribed from extracted RNA served as the sequencing template. The protocol was immunoSEQ multiplex PCR, while the TCRdb copy is restricted to in-frame clones and leaves out a portion. The sample yields approximately 180,000 clones, roughly 60% seen once.

The rearrangement uses TRBV13 and TRBJ1-1, with D possibly being TRBD1 (5 bases). The sample here was CD4+ T cells sorted from blood, taken at week 0. The receptor was derived from a human donor with alopecia areata. CDR3 DNA sequence: TGTGCCAGCAGTCGAAGGGGCGAAGCTTTCTTT. Encoded protein: CASSRRGEAFF. The variable domain in full, completed from reference TRBV13 and TRBJ1-1, reads AAGVIQSPRHLIKEKRETATLKCYPIPRHDTVYWYQQGPGQDPQFLISFYEKMQSDKGSIPDRFSAQQFSDYHSELNMSSLELGDSALYFCASSRRGEAFFGQGTRLTVV.